This TCR beta chain was recorded in a study of cytomegalovirus exposure and HLA in healthy donors. It was with 60 Vbeta and 13 Jbeta primers that the PCR ran. Repertoires were generated with immunoSEQ multiplex PCR, while TCRdb's copy carries only in-frame clones and drops some. The table records under 150,000 clones, about 70% of them present only once. This CDR3 spans 13 amino acids. Trimming shortened V by 6 bases and J by 7 bases, and 15 bases separated the two germline ends. Germline V gene sequence: CDR1 SNHLY, CDR2 FYNNEI. The TCR was taken from a woman aged 55-70 years in good health and CMV-seropositive. The chain uses TRBV2 and TRBJ2-5, with a tentative D call TRBD2 (7 bases). The sequencing sample was made of PBMCs. CDR3 nucleotides: TGTGCCAGCAGGGAGGGGGGGCCGTGGACCCAGTACTTC. Its translation is CASREGGPWTQYF.